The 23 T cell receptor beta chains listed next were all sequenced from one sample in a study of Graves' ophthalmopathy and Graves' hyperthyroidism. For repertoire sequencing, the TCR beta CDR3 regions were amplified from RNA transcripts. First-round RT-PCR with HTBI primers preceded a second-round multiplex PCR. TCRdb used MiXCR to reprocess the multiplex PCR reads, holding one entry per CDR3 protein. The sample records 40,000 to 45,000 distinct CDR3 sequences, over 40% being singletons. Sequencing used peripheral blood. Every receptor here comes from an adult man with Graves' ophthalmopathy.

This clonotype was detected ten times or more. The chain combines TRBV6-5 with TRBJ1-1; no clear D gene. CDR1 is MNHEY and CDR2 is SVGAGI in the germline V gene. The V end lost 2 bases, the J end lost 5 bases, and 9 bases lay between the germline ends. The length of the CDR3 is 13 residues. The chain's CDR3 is CASSYETRTEAFF. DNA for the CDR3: TGTGCCAGCAGTTACGAGACAAGGACTGAAGCTTTCTTT.

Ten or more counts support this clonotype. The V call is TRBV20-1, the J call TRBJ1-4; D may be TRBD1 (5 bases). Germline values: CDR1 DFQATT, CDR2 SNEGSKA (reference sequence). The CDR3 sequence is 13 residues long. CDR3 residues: CSSTWGSSEKLFF. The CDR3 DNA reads TGCAGCAGCACATGGGGGTCTAGTGAAAAACTGTTTTTT.

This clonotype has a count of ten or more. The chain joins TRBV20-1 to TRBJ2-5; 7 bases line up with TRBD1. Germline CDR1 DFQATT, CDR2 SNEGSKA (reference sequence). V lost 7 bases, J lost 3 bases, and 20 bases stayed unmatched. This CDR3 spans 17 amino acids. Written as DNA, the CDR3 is TGCAGTGGGCTCCCTGCACCCGGGACAGCCAAGAAAGAGACCCAGTACTTC. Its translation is CSGLPAPGTAKKETQYF.

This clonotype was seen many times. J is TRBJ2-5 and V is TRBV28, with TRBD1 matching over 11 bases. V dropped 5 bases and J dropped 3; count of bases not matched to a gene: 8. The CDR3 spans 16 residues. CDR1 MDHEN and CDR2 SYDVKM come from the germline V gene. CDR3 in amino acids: CASSPSGTGGEETQYF. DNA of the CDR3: TGTGCCAGCAGTCCCTCCGGGACAGGGGGAGAAGAGACCCAGTACTTC.

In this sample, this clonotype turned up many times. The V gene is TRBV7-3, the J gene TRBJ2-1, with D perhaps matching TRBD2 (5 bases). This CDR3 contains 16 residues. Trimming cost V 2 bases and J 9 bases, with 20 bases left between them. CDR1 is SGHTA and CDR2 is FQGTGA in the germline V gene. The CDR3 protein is CASSLEVRRLAAEQFF. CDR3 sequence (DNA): TGTGCCAGCAGCTTAGAGGTACGGCGCCTAGCTGCTGAGCAGTTCTTC.

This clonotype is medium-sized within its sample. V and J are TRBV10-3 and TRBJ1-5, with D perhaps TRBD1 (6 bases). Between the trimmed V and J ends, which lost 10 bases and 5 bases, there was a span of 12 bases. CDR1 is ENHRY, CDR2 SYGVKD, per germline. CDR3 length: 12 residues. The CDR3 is CATQDRDQPQHF. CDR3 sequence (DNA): TGTGCCACCCAGGACAGAGATCAGCCCCAGCATTTT.

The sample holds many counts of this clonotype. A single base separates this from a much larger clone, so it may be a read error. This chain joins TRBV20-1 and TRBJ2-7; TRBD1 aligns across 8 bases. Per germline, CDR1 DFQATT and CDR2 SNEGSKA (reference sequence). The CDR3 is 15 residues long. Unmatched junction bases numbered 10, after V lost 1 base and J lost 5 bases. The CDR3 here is CSARADRELIHEQYF. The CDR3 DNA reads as TGCAGTGCTAGAGCGGACAGGGAGTTAATCCACGAGCAGTACTTC.

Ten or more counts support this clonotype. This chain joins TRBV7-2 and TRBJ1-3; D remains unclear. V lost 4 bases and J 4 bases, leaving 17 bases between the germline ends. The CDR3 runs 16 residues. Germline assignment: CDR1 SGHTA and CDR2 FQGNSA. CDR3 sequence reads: CASSSDGRAGGNTIYF. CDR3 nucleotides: TGTGCCAGCAGCTCAGATGGGAGGGCGGGGGGAAACACCATATATTTT. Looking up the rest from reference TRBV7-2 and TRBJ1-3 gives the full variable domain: GAGVSQSPSNKVTEKGKDVELRCDPISGHTALYWYRQSLGQGLEFLIYFQGNSAPDKSGLPSDRFSAERTGGSVSTLTIQRTQQEDSAVYLCASSSDGRAGGNTIYFGEGSWLTVV.

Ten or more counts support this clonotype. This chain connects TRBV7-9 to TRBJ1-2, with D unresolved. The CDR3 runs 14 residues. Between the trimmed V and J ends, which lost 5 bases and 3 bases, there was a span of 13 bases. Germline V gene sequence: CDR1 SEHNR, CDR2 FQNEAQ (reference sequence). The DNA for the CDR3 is TGTGCCAGCAGCGAGCAAGGGTCGCACTATGGCTACACCTTC. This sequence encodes CASSEQGSHYGYTF.

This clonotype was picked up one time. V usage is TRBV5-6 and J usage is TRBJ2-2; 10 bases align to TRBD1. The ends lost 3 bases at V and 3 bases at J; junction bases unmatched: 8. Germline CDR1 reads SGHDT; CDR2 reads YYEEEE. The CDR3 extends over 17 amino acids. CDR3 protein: CASSSMTGGRDTGELFF. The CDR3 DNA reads TGTGCCAGCAGCTCTATGACAGGGGGCAGGGACACCGGGGAGCTGTTTTTT.

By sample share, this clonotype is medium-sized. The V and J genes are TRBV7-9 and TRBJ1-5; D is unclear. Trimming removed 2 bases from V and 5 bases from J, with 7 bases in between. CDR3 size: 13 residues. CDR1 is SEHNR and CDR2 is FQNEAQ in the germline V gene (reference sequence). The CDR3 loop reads CASSLTRDQPQHF. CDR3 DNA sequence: TGTGCCAGCAGCTTAACGAGGGATCAGCCCCAGCATTTT.

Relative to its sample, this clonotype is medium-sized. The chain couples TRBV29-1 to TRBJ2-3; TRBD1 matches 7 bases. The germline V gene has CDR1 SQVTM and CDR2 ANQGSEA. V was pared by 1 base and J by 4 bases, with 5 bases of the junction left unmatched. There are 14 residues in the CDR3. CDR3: CSVEADRVPDTQYF. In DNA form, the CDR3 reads TGCAGCGTTGAAGCCGACAGGGTCCCAGATACGCAGTATTTT.

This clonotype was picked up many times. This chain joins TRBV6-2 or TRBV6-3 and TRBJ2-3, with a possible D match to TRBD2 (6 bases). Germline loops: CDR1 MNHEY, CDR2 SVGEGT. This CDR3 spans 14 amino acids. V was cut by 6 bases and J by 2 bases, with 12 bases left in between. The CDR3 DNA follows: TGTGCCAGCAGAGCCTTAGCGGACACAGATACGCAGTATTTT. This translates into CASRALADTDTQYF.

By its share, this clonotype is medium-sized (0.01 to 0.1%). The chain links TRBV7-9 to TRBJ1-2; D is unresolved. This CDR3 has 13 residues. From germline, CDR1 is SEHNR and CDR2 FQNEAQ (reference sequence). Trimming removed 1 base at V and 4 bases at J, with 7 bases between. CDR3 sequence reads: CASSLGFGYGYTF. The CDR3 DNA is TGTGCCAGCAGCTTAGGTTTCGGCTATGGCTACACCTTC.

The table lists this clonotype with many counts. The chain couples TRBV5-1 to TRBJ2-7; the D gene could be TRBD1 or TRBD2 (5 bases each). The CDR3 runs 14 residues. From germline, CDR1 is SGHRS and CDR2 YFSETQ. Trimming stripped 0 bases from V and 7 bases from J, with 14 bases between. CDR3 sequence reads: CASSLVAGTREQYF. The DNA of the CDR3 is TGCGCCAGCAGCTTGGTGGCCGGGACGAGGGAGCAGTACTTC.

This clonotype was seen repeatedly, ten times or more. CDR3 loop: CASSLDSRSTNYGYTF. CDR3 nucleotides: TGTGCCAGCAGCTTGGACAGTCGTTCAACTAACTATGGCTACACCTTC. V and J are TRBV5-5 and TRBJ1-2; D gene ambiguous. V was shortened by 0 bases and J by 0 bases, with 12 bases between the two germline ends. This CDR3 spans 16 amino acids. Germline lookup yields CDR1 SGHKS and CDR2 YYEKEE (reference sequence).

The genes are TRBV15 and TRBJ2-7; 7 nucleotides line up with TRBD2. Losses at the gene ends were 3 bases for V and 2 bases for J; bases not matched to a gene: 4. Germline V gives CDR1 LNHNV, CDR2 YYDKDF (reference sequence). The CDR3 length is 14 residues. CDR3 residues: CATSSQAGPYEQYF. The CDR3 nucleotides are TGTGCCACCAGCAGCCAAGCGGGGCCCTACGAGCAGTACTTC.

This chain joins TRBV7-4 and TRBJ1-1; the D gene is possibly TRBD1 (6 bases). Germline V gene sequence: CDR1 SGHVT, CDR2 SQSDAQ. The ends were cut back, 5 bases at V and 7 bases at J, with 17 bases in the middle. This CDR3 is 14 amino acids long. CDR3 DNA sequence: TGTGCCAGCAGCCGAGGGGGAGCCACTTTTGAAGCTTTCTTT. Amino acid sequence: CASSRGGATFEAFF.

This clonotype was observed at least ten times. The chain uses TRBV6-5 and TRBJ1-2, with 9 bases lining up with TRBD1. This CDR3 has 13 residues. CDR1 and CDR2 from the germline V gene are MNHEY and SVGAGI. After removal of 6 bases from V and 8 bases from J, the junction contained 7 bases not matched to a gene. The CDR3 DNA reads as TGTGCCAGCAGACCCGACAGGGGGAGAGGCTACACCTTC. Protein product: CASRPDRGRGYTF.

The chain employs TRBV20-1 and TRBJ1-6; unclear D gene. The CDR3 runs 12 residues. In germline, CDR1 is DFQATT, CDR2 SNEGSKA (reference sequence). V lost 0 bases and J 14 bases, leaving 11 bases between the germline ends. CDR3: CSAREDPAALHF. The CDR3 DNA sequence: TGCAGTGCTAGAGAAGACCCGGCCGCCCTCCACTTT.

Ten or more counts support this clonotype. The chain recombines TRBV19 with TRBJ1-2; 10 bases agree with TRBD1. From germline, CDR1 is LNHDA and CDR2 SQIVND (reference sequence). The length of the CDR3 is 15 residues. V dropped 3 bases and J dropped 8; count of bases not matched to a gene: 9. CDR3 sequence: CASSMRDRGPIGYTF. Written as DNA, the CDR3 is TGTGCCAGTAGTATGCGGGACAGGGGCCCCATAGGCTACACCTTC.

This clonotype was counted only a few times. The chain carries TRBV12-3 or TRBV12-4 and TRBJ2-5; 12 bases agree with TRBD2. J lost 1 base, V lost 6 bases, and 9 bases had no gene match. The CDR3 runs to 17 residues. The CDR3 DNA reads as TGTGCCAGCAGCCGCGCCCGGACTAGCGGGGTCCAAGAGACCCAGTACTTC. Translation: CASSRARTSGVQETQYF.

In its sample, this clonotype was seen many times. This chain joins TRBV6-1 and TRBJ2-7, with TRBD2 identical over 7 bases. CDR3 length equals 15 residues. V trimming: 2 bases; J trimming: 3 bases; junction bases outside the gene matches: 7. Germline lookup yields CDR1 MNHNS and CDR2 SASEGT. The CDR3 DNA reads TGTGCCAGCAGTGAACTCGGGACTAAGAACTACGAGCAGTACGTC. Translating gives CASSELGTKNYEQYV.